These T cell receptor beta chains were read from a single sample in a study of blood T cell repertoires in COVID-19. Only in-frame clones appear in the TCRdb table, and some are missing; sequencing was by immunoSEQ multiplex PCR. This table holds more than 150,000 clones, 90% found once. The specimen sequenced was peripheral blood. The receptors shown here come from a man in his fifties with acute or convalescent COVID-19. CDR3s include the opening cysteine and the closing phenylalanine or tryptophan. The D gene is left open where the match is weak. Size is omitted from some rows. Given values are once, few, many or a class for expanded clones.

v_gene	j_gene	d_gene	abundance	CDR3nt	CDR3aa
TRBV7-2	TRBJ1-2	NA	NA	TGTGCCAGCAGCTTAGCCTCTCCGGGACTGAATGGCTACACCTTC	CASSLASPGLNGYTF
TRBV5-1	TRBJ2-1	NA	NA	TGCGCCACCACGAAATTACAGGGGGAGGGCCTCAATGAGCAGTTCTTC	CATTKLQGEGLNEQFF
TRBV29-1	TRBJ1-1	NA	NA	TGCAGCGTTTCCGCCCTAACAGGGTTAAACACTGAAGCTTTCTTT	CSVSALTGLNTEAFF
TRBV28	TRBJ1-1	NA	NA	TGTGCCAGCAGTTTATCCCAGGGGTCTCGTGAAGCTTTCTTT	CASSLSQGSREAFF
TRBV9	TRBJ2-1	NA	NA	TGTGCCAGCAGCGTATCCCCAGGGAACAATGAGCAGTTCTTC	CASSVSPGNNEQFF
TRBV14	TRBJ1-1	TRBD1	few	TGTGCCAGCAGCCAAGTACAGGGGGTGACGAGTACTGAAGCTTTCTTT	CASSQVQGVTSTEAFF
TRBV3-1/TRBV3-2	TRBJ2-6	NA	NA	TGTGCCAGCAGCCAAGAATTCAGGGCCCCTGGGGCCAACGTCCTGACTTTC	CASSQEFRAPGANVLTF
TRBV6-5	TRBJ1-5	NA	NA	TGTGCCAGCACCCCGAGACAGAATAGCAATCAGCCCCAGCATTTT	CASTPRQNSNQPQHF
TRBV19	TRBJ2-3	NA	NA	TGTGCCAGTAGTCCCGTCTCGGGAGATACGCAGTATTTT	CASSPVSGDTQYF
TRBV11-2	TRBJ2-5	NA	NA	TGTGCCAGCAGCCCACGACACCTACAAGAGACCCAGTACTTC	CASSPRHLQETQYF
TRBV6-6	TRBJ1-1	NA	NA	TGTGCCAGCAGTTATCGGGGTGGCACTGAAGCTTTCTTT	CASSYRGGTEAFF
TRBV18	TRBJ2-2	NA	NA	TGTGCCAGCTCAGCCGGGACACAGAACACCGGGGAGCTGTTTTTT	CASSAGTQNTGELFF
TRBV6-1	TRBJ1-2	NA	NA	TGTGCCAGCAGTGAAAGATCGGGACAAGGCTATGGCTACACCTTC	CASSERSGQGYGYTF
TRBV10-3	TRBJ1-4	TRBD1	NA	TGTGCCATCAGTGAGTCGACAGGGGGCGATGAAAAACTGTTTTTT	CAISESTGGDEKLFF
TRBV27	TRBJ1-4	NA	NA	TGTGCCAGCAGCCCGGGGGGCCCAACTAATGAAAAACTGTTTTTT	CASSPGGPTNEKLFF
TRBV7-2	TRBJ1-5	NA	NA	TGTGCCAGCAGTTTAGACAACAATCAGCCCCAGCATTTT	CASSLDNNQPQHF
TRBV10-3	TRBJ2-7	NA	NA	TGTGCCATCAGCGAGGGCAGCTACGAGCAGTACTTC	CAISEGSYEQYF
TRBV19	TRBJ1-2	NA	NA	TGTGCCAGTAGTACCTCCTGGGGGGCTAACTATGGCTACACCTTC	CASSTSWGANYGYTF
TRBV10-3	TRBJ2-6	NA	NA	TGTGCCATCAGTGAGGGGGGACTGGGTTTAGGTGGGGCCAACGTCCTGACTTTC	CAISEGGLGLGGANVLTF
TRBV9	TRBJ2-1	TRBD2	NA	TGTGCCAGCAGCGTAGGTCGGCTAGCGGGCAATGAGCAGTTCTTC	CASSVGRLAGNEQFF
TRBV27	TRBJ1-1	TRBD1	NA	TGTGCCAGCAGCCTCTTGACAGGGATGAACACTGAAGCTTTCTTT	CASSLLTGMNTEAFF
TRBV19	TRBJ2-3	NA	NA	TGTGCCAGTAGTCCAACTAGCACAGATACGCAGTATTTT	CASSPTSTDTQYF
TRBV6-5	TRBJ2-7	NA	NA	TGTGCCACCATGGGGGGACCCCAATACGAGCAGTACTTC	CATMGGPQYEQYF
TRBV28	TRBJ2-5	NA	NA	TGTGCCAGCAGTTTCGCGGGATACCAAGAGACCCAGTACTTC	CASSFAGYQETQYF
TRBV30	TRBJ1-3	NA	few	TGTGCCTGGAGTGTGAGCTCTGGAAACACCATATATTTT	CAWSVSSGNTIYF
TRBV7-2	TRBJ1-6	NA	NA	TGTGCCAGCAGCTTAGCGCGGGTCATGACGCTTAATTCACCCCTCCACTTT	CASSLARVMTLNSPLHF
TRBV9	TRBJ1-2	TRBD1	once	TGTGCCAGCAGCGTAGTATCGGGAGGGGGCGGCGTCGGACGCTACACCTTC	CASSVVSGGGGVGRYTF